This is a list of T cell receptor beta chains from one sample in a study of blood T cell repertoires in COVID-19. Here immunoSEQ multiplex PCR was the method, and the copy in TCRdb shows in-frame clones only, minus some. The sample includes 60,000 to 65,000 clones, 79% seen only once; the top ten take approximately 20%. The sequencing sample was made of peripheral blood. Source of these receptors: a woman over 75 with active or convalescent COVID-19. CDR3s include the opening cysteine and the closing phenylalanine or tryptophan. The D gene is left open where the match is weak. Where a row states a size, it is once, few, many or the class of an expanded clone; other rows omit it.

size	V	J	D	DNA	CDR3
-	TRBV3-1/TRBV3-2	TRBJ2-3	-	TGTGCCAGCACCCAGACAGGCACAGATACGCAGTATTTT	CASTQTGTDTQYF
-	TRBV11-3	TRBJ2-3	-	TGTGCCAGCAGCTTAGGCTGGCGTGAGGCGGATACGCAGTATTTT	CASSLGWREADTQYF
few	TRBV11-1	TRBJ2-5	TRBD2	TGTGCCAGCAGCACAAGCGGGGGGGAGGGAGAGACCCAGTACTTC	CASSTSGGEGETQYF
-	TRBV14	TRBJ1-4	-	TGTGCCAGCAGCCAAGATAACAGTGAAAAACTGTTTTTT	CASSQDNSEKLFF
-	TRBV10-1	TRBJ2-5	-	TGCGCCAGCAGTACAGGTTCCTTCTTTGGATCAGGAGAGACCCAGTACTTC	CASSTGSFFGSGETQYF
-	TRBV2	TRBJ2-3	TRBD2	TGTGCCAGCAGCAGAGGGCTAGCGGACAGCACAGATACGCAGTATTTT	CASSRGLADSTDTQYF
once	TRBV9	TRBJ1-1	-	TGTGCCAGCAGCGTAGTAGGGGGGAACACTGAAGCTTTCTTT	CASSVVGGNTEAFF
-	TRBV6-5	TRBJ1-1	-	TGTGCGGTACTTGCTGGCACTGAAGCTTTCTTT	CAVLAGTEAFF
-	TRBV7-8	TRBJ1-2	TRBD1	TGTGCCAGCAGCGTGCGACAGGGGGCCGGTGGTGGTGGCTACACCTTC	CASSVRQGAGGGGYTF
-	TRBV7-3	TRBJ1-1	-	TGTGCCAGCAGCTTAGGGGGAGGAGGGAACACTGAAGCTTTCTTT	CASSLGGGGNTEAFF
-	TRBV10-3	TRBJ1-1	-	TGTGCCATCAGTGATCCAGGTAAGAACACTGAAGCTTTCTTT	CAISDPGKNTEAFF
-	TRBV6-2/TRBV6-3	TRBJ2-3	TRBD2	TGTGCCAGCAGTACCGGGGGGGCCACAGATACGCAGTATTTT	CASSTGGATDTQYF
-	TRBV5-5	TRBJ1-2	-	TGTGCCAGCAGCTGGACCTTGGAGGCCGGCTACACCTTC	CASSWTLEAGYTF
-	TRBV9	TRBJ1-2	-	TGTGCCAGCAGCGTAAATGATTACACTGGGGGGACCGTCTACTTC	CASSVNDYTGGTVYF
-	TRBV25-1	TRBJ2-7	TRBD1	TGTGCCAGCAGTGAAATTCGAAACAGGGGACGGACCTACGAGCAGTACTTC	CASSEIRNRGRTYEQYF
-	TRBV10-3	TRBJ2-7	TRBD1	TGTGCCATCAGCGCCCAGGGGGCCAGCTACGAGCAGTACTTC	CAISAQGASYEQYF
medium-sized	TRBV6-1	TRBJ1-5	-	TGTGCCAGCAGTGATGAGGGAGTTGGACGCGCCTGGGGTCAGCCCCAGCATTTT	CASSDEGVGRAWGQPQHF
-	TRBV10-3	TRBJ1-2	TRBD1	TGTGCCATCAGCCAACAAGGACAGGGAGGTGGTGGCTACACCTTC	CAISQQGQGGGGYTF
-	TRBV5-1	TRBJ2-3	-	TGCGCCAGCAGCTCCGGTAGCGGTACTAGCACAGATACGCAGTATTTT	CASSSGSGTSTDTQYF
-	TRBV29-1	TRBJ2-2	TRBD1	TGCAGCGCTGACAGGGGAGACACCGGGGAGCTGTTTTTT	CSADRGDTGELFF
many	TRBV9	TRBJ2-3	-	TGTGCCAGCAGCGTAGCCGGGGTCCCCACAGATACGCAGTATTTT	CASSVAGVPTDTQYF
-	TRBV6-5	TRBJ1-1	-	TGTGCCAGCAGTTCCCAAGTTAATTCCTTTGCGGCTTTCTTT	CASSSQVNSFAAFF
-	TRBV6-5	TRBJ1-1	-	TGTGCCTCATCCGGCGGGACTGAAGCTTTCTTT	CASSGGTEAFF
-	TRBV14	TRBJ2-2	-	TGTGCCAGCAGCCACCTGGCGGCCGGGGAGCTGTTTTTT	CASSHLAAGELFF
-	TRBV28	TRBJ1-4	-	TGTGCCAGCGCCTCCGGGGGGGAAACTAATGAAAAACTGTTTTTT	CASASGGETNEKLFF
few	TRBV14	TRBJ1-1	-	TGTGCCAGCAGCCAAGAGGTCGGCAGGGCGCTTGCTTTCTTT	CASSQEVGRALAFF
few	TRBV27	TRBJ1-6	TRBD1	TGTGCCAGCAGTTTACCAGGGGGCTACAATTCACCCCTCCACTTT	CASSLPGGYNSPLHF
-	TRBV28	TRBJ2-3	-	TGTGCCAGCAGCATCGACAGCCGCACAGATACGCAGTATTTT	CASSIDSRTDTQYF
once	TRBV6-1	TRBJ1-2	-	TGTGCCAGCAGTGAAGGGGACACCTATACGGGCTACACCTTC	CASSEGDTYTGYTF
-	TRBV27	TRBJ2-7	TRBD1	TGTGCCAGCAGTTCCACCGGGACAGGGCTCCACGAGCAGTACTTC	CASSSTGTGLHEQYF
-	TRBV11-2	TRBJ2-5	-	TGTGCCAGCAGCTTAGGAGTCCCAGGGATAGAAGAGACCCAGTACTTC	CASSLGVPGIEETQYF